A few counts support the clone carrying this TCR beta chain. This entry is derived from a study of T cells in Graves' hyperthyroidism and ophthalmopathy. Trimming shortened V by 2 bases and J by 7 bases, and 14 bases separated the two germline ends. From germline, CDR1 is SGHTA and CDR2 FQGTGA. The CDR3 consists of 14 residues. The source material, RNA transcripts, was used to amplify TCR beta CDR3 regions. With the HTBI primer set, the TCR CDR3 went through a first round of RT-PCR. TCRdb re-called the multiplex PCR reads with MiXCR, one entry per CDR3 protein. Of fewer than 450,000 distinct CDR3 sequences listed, nearly 15% are singletons. Ophthalmopathy cases scored 3 or more on the Clinical Activity Score and 4 or more on NOSPECS grade, with duration below 3 months. Based on clinical symptoms, serum thyroxine and TRAb, thyroid ultrasound and orbital computed tomography, diagnoses were reached.

The sequenced material came from blood. The rearrangement joins TRBV7-3 to TRBJ1-1; D is perhaps TRBD1 (6 bases). The receptor was derived from a woman aged 60 to 75 with Graves' ophthalmopathy. The CDR3 loop is CASSLWSGAGEAFF. In nucleotides, the CDR3 is TGTGCCAGCAGCTTATGGTCGGGGGCCGGTGAAGCTTTCTTT.